This note documents a single TCR beta chain sequence. Its antigen is not known. The sample is drawn from a study of graft-versus-host responses after intestinal transplantation. Study details: Anti-thymocyte globulin served as induction for all recipients, who then took tacrolimus and steroids for roughly 3 years.

Germline V gives CDR1 LGHNA, CDR2 YNFKEQ. This CDR3 spans 15 amino acids. V was trimmed by 4 bases and J by 1 base, leaving 12 bases between them. Study-level results: Within allografts, high graft-versus-host to host-versus-graft clonal ratios were seen among patients with graft-donor T cell macrochimerism. GvH clones were found in recipient marrow; some appeared first in ileum or blood. Early post-transplant HvG declines were associated with peak circulating GvH clone levels.

Using immunoSEQ multiplex PCR, the repertoire was profiled, and TCRdb retains in-frame clones only, with some absent. The sample consists of about 92,000 clones, under 95% of them appearing once. The TCR comes from a human donor who received an intestinal transplant. This sequence joins TRBV4-2 and TRBJ2-3; D is unresolved. The material sequenced was unstimulated CD8+ T cells sorted from spleen or lymph node cells, taken before intestinal transplant. The DNA of the CDR3 is TGTGCCAGCAGCCCCATCTTGGCCGGCACAGATACGCAGTATTTT. Amino acids: CASSPILAGTDTQYF.